These T cell receptor beta chains were read from a single sample in a study of cytomegalovirus exposure and HLA in healthy donors. Clones were read by immunoSEQ multiplex PCR, and TCRdb kept only the in-frame ones, dropping some. In the table there are tens of thousands of clones, 80% to 90% of which are singletons. The sequenced sample consisted of PBMCs. These TCRs come from a woman aged 25 to 39 in good health and CMV-seronegative. Each CDR3 is given with its conserved first and last residue. Each record gives: J gene, CDR3 length, clone size, V gene, D gene, CDR3 protein, CDR3 DNA. D genes are given only for firm matches. Clone size appears in some rows only: once, few, many, or a class for an expanded clone.

j_call: TRBJ1-5
cdr3_length: 17
clone_size: .
v_call: TRBV28
d_call: TRBD1
cdr3_aa: CASSHPKDRVSNQPQHF
cdr3_nt: TGTGCCAGCAGCCACCCCAAGGACAGGGTTAGCAATCAGCCCCAGCATTTT

j_call: TRBJ2-1
cdr3_length: 13
clone_size: .
v_call: TRBV28
d_call: TRBD1
cdr3_aa: CASSRTGGNEQFF
cdr3_nt: TGTGCCAGCAGTAGGACAGGGGGAAATGAGCAGTTCTTC

j_call: TRBJ1-2
cdr3_length: 16
clone_size: .
v_call: TRBV30
d_call: .
cdr3_aa: CAWSVQVAGFTGGYTF
cdr3_nt: TGTGCCTGGAGTGTACAGGTGGCAGGGTTTACTGGGGGCTACACCTTC

j_call: TRBJ1-1
cdr3_length: 15
clone_size: .
v_call: TRBV19
d_call: .
cdr3_aa: CASSIDRTTHGEAFF
cdr3_nt: TGTGCCAGTAGTATAGATCGAACAACCCATGGTGAAGCTTTCTTT

j_call: TRBJ2-3
cdr3_length: 16
clone_size: .
v_call: TRBV9
d_call: TRBD2
cdr3_aa: CASSSQAGVAPDTQYF
cdr3_nt: TGTGCCAGCAGCTCCCAAGCGGGAGTAGCACCAGATACGCAGTATTTT

j_call: TRBJ2-7
cdr3_length: 12
clone_size: few
v_call: TRBV30
d_call: .
cdr3_aa: CAWSSSSYEQYF
cdr3_nt: TGTGCCTGGAGCTCCAGCTCCTACGAGCAGTACTTC

j_call: TRBJ2-7
cdr3_length: 15
clone_size: .
v_call: TRBV14
d_call: TRBD1
cdr3_aa: CASSRPGTGVYEQYF
cdr3_nt: TGTGCCAGCAGCCGACCCGGGACAGGGGTCTACGAGCAGTACTTC

j_call: TRBJ2-1
cdr3_length: 13
clone_size: .
v_call: TRBV6-5
d_call: .
cdr3_aa: CASSYGPSNEQFF
cdr3_nt: TGTGCCAGCAGTTACGGGCCGTCTAATGAGCAGTTCTTC

j_call: TRBJ1-2
cdr3_length: 11
clone_size: .
v_call: TRBV20-1
d_call: .
cdr3_aa: CSARAVYGYTF
cdr3_nt: TGCAGTGCTAGAGCAGTCTATGGCTACACCTTC

j_call: TRBJ2-5
cdr3_length: 16
clone_size: once
v_call: TRBV25-1
d_call: .
cdr3_aa: CASSSFKNLAAETQYF
cdr3_nt: TGTGCCAGCAGTTCGTTTAAGAATCTAGCAGCGGAGACCCAGTACTTC

j_call: TRBJ2-2
cdr3_length: 13
clone_size: .
v_call: TRBV7-3
d_call: .
cdr3_aa: CASSLSSTGELFF
cdr3_nt: TGTGCCAGCAGCTTATCGAGCACCGGGGAGCTGTTTTTT

j_call: TRBJ1-1
cdr3_length: 14
clone_size: .
v_call: TRBV7-9
d_call: .
cdr3_aa: CASSLDLGQTSAFF
cdr3_nt: TGTGCCAGCAGCTTAGATTTGGGACAAACTTCTGCTTTCTTT

j_call: TRBJ2-5
cdr3_length: 19
clone_size: .
v_call: TRBV11-2
d_call: TRBD2
cdr3_aa: CASSFRPWAREGSGETQYF
cdr3_nt: TGTGCCAGCAGCTTCAGACCGTGGGCGCGGGAGGGCTCGGGGGAGACCCAGTACTTC

j_call: TRBJ1-2
cdr3_length: 12
clone_size: .
v_call: TRBV19
d_call: TRBD1
cdr3_aa: CASSMDRDGYTF
cdr3_nt: TGTGCCAGTAGTATGGACAGGGATGGCTACACCTTC

j_call: TRBJ2-1
cdr3_length: 15
clone_size: few
v_call: TRBV7-8
d_call: TRBD2
cdr3_aa: CASRYQPGTSLEQFF
cdr3_nt: TGTGCCAGCAGGTATCAACCCGGGACTAGCCTTGAGCAGTTCTTC

j_call: TRBJ1-1
cdr3_length: 11
clone_size: .
v_call: TRBV7-9
d_call: .
cdr3_aa: CASSLSGEAFF
cdr3_nt: TGTGCCAGCAGCTTATCAGGTGAAGCTTTCTTT

j_call: TRBJ1-4
cdr3_length: 15
clone_size: .
v_call: TRBV25-1
d_call: TRBD1
cdr3_aa: CASSEQQGKNEKLFF
cdr3_nt: TGTGCCAGCAGTGAACAACAGGGGAAAAATGAAAAACTGTTTTTT

j_call: TRBJ1-2
cdr3_length: 17
clone_size: .
v_call: TRBV5-1
d_call: TRBD1
cdr3_aa: CASSPDRGWGLEYGYTF
cdr3_nt: TGCGCCAGCAGCCCCGACAGGGGTTGGGGGCTAGAGTATGGCTACACCTTC

j_call: TRBJ2-3
cdr3_length: 15
clone_size: .
v_call: TRBV9
d_call: TRBD2
cdr3_aa: CASSAPGLASDTQYF
cdr3_nt: TGTGCCAGCAGCGCGCCGGGACTAGCATCGGATACGCAGTATTTT

j_call: TRBJ1-2
cdr3_length: 11
clone_size: .
v_call: TRBV29-1
d_call: .
cdr3_aa: CSVKGGYGYTF
cdr3_nt: TGCAGCGTCAAGGGGGGGTATGGCTACACCTTC

j_call: TRBJ2-7
cdr3_length: 14
clone_size: .
v_call: TRBV4-1
d_call: .
cdr3_aa: CASSLRMEAYEQYF
cdr3_nt: TGCGCCAGCAGCCTCAGGATGGAGGCCTACGAGCAGTACTTC

j_call: TRBJ2-1
cdr3_length: 16
clone_size: .
v_call: TRBV5-4
d_call: TRBD1
cdr3_aa: CASSRGQTGGHNEQFF
cdr3_nt: TGTGCCAGCAGCCGGGGCCAGACAGGGGGACACAATGAGCAGTTCTTC